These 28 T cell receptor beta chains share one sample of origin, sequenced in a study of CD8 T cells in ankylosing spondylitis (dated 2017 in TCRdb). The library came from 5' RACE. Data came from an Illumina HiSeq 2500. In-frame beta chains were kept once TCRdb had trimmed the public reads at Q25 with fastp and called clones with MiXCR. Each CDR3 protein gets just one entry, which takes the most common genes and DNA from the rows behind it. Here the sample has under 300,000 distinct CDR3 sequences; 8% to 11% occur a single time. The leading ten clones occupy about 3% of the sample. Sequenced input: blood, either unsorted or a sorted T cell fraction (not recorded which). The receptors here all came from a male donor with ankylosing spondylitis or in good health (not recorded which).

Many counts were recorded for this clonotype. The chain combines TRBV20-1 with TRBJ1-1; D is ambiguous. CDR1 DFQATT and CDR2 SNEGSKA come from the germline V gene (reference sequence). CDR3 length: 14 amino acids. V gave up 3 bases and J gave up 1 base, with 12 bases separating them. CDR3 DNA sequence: TGCAGTGCTAGGGACCCGGACGGGAACACTGAAGCTTTCTTT. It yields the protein CSARDPDGNTEAFF.

CDR3 protein: CASSEGLAGYYEQYF. The CDR3 region has the DNA TGTGCCAGCAGTGAAGGTCTAGCGGGATACTACGAGCAGTACTTC. This rearrangement joins TRBV2 to TRBJ2-7; 9 nucleotides agree with TRBD2. Germline lookup yields CDR1 SNHLY and CDR2 FYNNEI. J lost 3 bases, V lost 1 base, and 4 bases had no gene match. The CDR3 totals 15 residues. Based on the CDR3 plus reference TRBV2 and TRBJ2-7, the full variable domain is EPEVTQTPSHQVTQMGQEVILRCVPISNHLYFYWYRQILGQKVEFLVSFYNNEISEKSEIFDDQFSVERPDGSNFTLKIRSTKLEDSAMYFCASSEGLAGYYEQYFGPGTRLTVT.

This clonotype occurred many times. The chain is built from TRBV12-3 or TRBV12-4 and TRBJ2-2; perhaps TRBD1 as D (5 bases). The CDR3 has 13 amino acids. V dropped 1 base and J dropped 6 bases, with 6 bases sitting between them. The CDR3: CASSLVGPGELFF. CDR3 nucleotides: TGTGCCAGCAGTTTAGTGGGGCCCGGGGAGCTGTTTTTT.

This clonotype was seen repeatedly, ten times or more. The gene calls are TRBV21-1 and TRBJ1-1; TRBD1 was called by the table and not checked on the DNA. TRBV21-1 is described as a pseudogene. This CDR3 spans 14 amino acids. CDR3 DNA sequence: TGTGCCAGCAGCAAAGGCGAAGGGGGGACTGAAGCTTTCTTT. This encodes CASSKGEGGTEAFF.

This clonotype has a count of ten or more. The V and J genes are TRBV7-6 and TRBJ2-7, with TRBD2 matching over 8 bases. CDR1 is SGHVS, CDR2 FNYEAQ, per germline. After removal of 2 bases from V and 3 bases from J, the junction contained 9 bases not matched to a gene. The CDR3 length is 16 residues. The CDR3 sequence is CASSLTGGEEGYEQYF. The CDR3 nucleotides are TGTGCCAGCAGCTTAACGGGAGGGGAGGAAGGCTACGAGCAGTACTTC.

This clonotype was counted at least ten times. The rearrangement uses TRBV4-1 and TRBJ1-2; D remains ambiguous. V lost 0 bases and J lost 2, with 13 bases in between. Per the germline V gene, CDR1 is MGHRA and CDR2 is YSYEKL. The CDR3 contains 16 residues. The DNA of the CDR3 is TGCGCCAGCAGCCAAGATTGGAGGCCTCAGAACTATGGCTACACCTTC. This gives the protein CASSQDWRPQNYGYTF.

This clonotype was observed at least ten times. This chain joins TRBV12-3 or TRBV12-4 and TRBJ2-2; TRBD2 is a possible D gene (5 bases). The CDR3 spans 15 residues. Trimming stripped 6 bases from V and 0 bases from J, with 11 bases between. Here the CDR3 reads CASRGRTANTGELFF. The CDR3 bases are TGTGCCAGCAGGGGGAGAACAGCGAACACCGGGGAGCTGTTTTTT.

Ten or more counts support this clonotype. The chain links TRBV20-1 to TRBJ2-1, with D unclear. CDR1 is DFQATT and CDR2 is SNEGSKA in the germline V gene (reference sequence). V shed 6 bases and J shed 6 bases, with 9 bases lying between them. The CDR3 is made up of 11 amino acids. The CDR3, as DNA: TGCAGTGCCCCGAGCTTCAATGAGCAGTTCTTC. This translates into CSAPSFNEQFF.

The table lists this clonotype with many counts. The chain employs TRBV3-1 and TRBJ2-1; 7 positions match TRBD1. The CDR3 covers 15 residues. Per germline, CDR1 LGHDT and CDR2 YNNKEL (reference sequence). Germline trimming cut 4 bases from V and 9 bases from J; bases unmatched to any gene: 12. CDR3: CASSPQGPRSIEQFF. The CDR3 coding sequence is TGTGCCAGCAGCCCACAGGGGCCCCGCTCTATTGAGCAGTTCTTC.

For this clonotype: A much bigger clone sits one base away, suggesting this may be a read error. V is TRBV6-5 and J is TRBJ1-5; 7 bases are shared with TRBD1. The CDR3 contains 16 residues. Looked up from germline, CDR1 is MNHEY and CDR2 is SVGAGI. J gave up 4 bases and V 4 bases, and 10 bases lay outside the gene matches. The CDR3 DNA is TGTGCCAGCAGTTGCTCGAGGGGGCGGGAGAATCAGCCCCAGCATTTT. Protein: CASSCSRGRENQPQHF.

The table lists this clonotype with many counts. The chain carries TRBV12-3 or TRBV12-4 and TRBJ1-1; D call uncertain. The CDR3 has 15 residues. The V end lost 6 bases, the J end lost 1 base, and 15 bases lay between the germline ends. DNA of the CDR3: TGTGCCAGCAGCTCTCCGGAGGGCCAGAACACTGAAGCTTTCTTT. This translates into CASSSPEGQNTEAFF.

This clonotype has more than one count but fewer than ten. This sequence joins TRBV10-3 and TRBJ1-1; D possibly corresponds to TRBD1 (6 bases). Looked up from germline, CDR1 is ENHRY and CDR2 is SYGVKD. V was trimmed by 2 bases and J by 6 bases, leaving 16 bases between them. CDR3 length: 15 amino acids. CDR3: CAISEGGRGNAEAFF. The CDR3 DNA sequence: TGTGCCATCAGTGAGGGGGGCAGGGGCAACGCTGAAGCTTTCTTT.

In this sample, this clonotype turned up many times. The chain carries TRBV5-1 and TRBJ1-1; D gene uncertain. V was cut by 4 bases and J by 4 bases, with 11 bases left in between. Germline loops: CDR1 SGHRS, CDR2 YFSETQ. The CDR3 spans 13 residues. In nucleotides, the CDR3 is TGCGCCAGCAGCACATTAGAAGGCACTGAAGCTTTCTTT. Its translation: CASSTLEGTEAFF. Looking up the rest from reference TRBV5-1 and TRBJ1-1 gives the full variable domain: KAGVTQTPRYLIKTRGQQVTLSCSPISGHRSVSWYQQTPGQGLQFLFEYFSETQRNKGNFPGRFSGRQFSNSRSEMNVSTLELGDSALYLCASSTLEGTEAFFGQGTRLTVV.

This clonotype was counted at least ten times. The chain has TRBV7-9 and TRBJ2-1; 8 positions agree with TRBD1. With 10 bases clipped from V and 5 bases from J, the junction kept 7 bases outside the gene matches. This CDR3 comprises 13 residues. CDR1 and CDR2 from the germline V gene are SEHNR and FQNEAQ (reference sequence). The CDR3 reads CANDRGRDNEQFF. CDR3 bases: TGTGCCAACGACAGGGGCAGGGACAATGAGCAGTTCTTC.

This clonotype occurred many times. The DNA of the CDR3 is TGTGCCAGCAGCCCAGAGGGCGGGACTTGGCCCGAGCAGTACTTC. Translating it yields CASSPEGGTWPEQYF. This chain connects TRBV4-2 to TRBJ2-7, with TRBD2 as a possible D gene (6 bases). Germline V gene sequence: CDR1 LGHNA, CDR2 YNFKEQ. This CDR3 is built from 15 residues. Trimming left V 4 bases short and J 6 bases short, with 19 bases between.

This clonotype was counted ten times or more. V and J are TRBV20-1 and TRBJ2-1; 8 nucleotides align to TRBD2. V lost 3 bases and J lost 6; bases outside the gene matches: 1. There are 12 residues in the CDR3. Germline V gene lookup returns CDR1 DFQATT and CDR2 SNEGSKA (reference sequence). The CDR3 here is CSASGRGNEQFF. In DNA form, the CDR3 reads TGCAGTGCTAGCGGGAGGGGCAATGAGCAGTTCTTC.

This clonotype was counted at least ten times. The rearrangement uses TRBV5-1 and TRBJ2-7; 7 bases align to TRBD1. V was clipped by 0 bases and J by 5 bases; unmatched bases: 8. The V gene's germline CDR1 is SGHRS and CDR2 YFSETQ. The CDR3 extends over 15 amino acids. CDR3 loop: CASSLGQGDANEQYF. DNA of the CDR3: TGCGCCAGCAGCTTGGGACAGGGTGACGCCAACGAGCAGTACTTC.

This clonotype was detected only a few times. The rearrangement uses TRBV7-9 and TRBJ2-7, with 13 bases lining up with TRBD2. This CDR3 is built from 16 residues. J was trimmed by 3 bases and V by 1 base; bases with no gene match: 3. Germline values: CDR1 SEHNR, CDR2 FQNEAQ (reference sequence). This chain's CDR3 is CASSLDRLAGGYEQYF. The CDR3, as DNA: TGTGCCAGCAGCTTAGACCGACTAGCGGGGGGCTACGAGCAGTACTTC.

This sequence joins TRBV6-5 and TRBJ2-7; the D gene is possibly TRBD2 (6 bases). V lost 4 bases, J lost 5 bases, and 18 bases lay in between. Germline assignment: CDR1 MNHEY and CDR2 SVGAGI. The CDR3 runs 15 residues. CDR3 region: CASSSRPGGENEQYF. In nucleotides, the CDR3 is TGTGCCAGCAGTTCCCGGCCCGGGGGAGAAAACGAGCAGTACTTC.

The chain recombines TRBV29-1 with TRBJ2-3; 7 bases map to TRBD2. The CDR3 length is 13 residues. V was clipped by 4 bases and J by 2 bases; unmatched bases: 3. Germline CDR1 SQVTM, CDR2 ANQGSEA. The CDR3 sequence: CSVASGVTDTQYF. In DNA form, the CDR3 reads TGCAGCGTTGCCAGCGGGGTCACAGATACGCAGTATTTT.

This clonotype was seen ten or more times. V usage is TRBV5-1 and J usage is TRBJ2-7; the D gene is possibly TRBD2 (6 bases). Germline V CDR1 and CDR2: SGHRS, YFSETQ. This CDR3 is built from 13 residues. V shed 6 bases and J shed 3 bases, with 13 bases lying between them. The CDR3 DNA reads TGCGCCAGCAATCCGGGGGATAACTACGAGCAGTACTTC. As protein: CASNPGDNYEQYF.

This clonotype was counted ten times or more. Here the CDR3 DNA reads TGCAGTGCCCTAAATTCCGGGGACAGGGGGCCAATCGGGGAGCTGTTTTTT. Translating it yields CSALNSGDRGPIGELFF. This chain uses TRBV20-1 with TRBJ2-2; 12 nucleotides agree with TRBD1. Germline V gives CDR1 DFQATT, CDR2 SNEGSKA (reference sequence). V lost 6 bases, J lost 7 bases, and 15 bases stayed unmatched. This CDR3 region has 17 residues.

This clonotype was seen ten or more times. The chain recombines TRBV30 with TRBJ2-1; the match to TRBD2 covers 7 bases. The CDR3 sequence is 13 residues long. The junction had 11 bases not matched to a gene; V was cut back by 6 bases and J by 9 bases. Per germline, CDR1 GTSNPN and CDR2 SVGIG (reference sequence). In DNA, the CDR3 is TGTGCCTGTCGGGTGCGGGAGTGGGGTGAGCAGTTCTTC. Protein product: CACRVREWGEQFF.

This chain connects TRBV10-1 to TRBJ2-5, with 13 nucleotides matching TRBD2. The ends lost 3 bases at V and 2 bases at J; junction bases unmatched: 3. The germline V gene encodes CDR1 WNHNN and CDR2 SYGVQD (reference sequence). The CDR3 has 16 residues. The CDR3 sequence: CASSEGLAGEQETQYF. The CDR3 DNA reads TGCGCCAGCAGTGAAGGACTAGCGGGGGAACAAGAGACCCAGTACTTC.

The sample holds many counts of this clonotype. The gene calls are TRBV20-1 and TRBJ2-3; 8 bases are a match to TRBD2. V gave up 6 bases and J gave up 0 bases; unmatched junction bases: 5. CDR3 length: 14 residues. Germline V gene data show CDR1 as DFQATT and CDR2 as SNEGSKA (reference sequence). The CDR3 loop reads CSAHSGESTDTQYF. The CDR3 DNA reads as TGCAGTGCCCATAGCGGGGAAAGCACAGATACGCAGTATTTT.

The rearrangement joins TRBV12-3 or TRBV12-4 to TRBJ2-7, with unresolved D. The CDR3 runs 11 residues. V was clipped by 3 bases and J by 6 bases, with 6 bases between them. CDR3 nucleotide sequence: TGTGCCAGCAGTTTCGTCGGCGAGCAGTACTTC. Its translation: CASSFVGEQYF.

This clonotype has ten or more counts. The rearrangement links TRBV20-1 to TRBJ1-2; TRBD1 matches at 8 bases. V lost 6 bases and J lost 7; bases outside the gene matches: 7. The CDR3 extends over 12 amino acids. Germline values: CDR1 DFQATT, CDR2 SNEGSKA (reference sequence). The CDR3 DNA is TGCAGTGCCGAGGGGGACAGGAGTGGCTACACCTTC. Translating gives CSAEGDRSGYTF.

The CDR3 sequence: CASSLRDRGGEQYF. The CDR3 bases are TGTGCCAGCAGCCTCCGGGACAGGGGTGGGGAGCAGTACTTC. The V gene is TRBV7-9, the J gene TRBJ2-7, with 10 bases aligning to TRBD1. The CDR3 consists of 14 residues. Germline CDR1 is SEHNR and CDR2 is FQNEAQ (reference sequence). J gave up 7 bases and V 5 bases, and 8 bases lay outside the gene matches.